This T cell receptor beta chain was sequenced in a study of blood T cell repertoires in COVID-19. Overall study: The samples span acute and convalescent COVID-19 from the United States, Italy and Spain. From T cells, B-cell-depleted T cells, or PBMCs came the material, which was cDNA or gDNA.

Germline lookup yields CDR1 MDHEN and CDR2 SYDVKM. This CDR3 has 15 residues. The ends lost 5 bases at V and 6 bases at J; junction bases unmatched: 8. The data were produced by immunoSEQ multiplex PCR, yet TCRdb's version contains in-frame clones alone and is incomplete. The profile shows some 260,000 clones, approximately 90% of them singletons. Participants were aged about 18 to 90 years, lived in around 25 US areas, and enrolled virtually. Recovered participants had two consecutive negative NP/OP PCR tests, healthcare professional clearance, or symptom resolution. This sequence was found in a woman between 18 and 29 years old who had recovered from COVID-19. Material: PBMCs or T cells enriched from blood (not recorded which). The chain is built from TRBV28 and TRBJ1-1; 11 bases align to TRBD1. CDR3 protein: CASSTSGQGAAEAFF. CDR3 DNA: TGTGCCAGCAGTACTTCCGGACAGGGGGCGGCTGAAGCTTTCTTT.